What follows are 22 T cell receptor beta chains derived from one specimen sequenced in a study of blood T cell repertoires in COVID-19. Profiled with immunoSEQ multiplex PCR; TCRdb holds only in-frame clones, not every one. The data contain about 90,000 clones, 86% of them seen just once; the ten biggest clones take up approximately 1.7%. The specimen sequenced was peripheral blood. These receptors were obtained from a man at least 80 years old with acute or convalescent COVID-19.

V is TRBV28 and J is TRBJ2-7, with 9 bases that match TRBD2. After removal of 5 bases from V and 5 bases from J, the junction contained 13 bases not matched to a gene. Per germline, CDR1 MDHEN and CDR2 SYDVKM. The CDR3 is 16 residues long. CDR3 in DNA: TGTGCCAGCAGTCCGGGGCTAGCGGGAATATGGCACGAGCAGTACTTC. Encoded protein: CASSPGLAGIWHEQYF. Full variable domain (remainder filled in from reference TRBV28 and TRBJ2-7): DVKVTQSSRYLVKRTGEKVFLECVQDMDHENMFWYRQDPGLGLRLIYFSYDVKMKEKGDIPEGYSVSREKKERFSLILESASTNQTSMYLCASSPGLAGIWHEQYFGPGTRLTVT.

The rearrangement joins TRBV2 to TRBJ2-7; unclear D gene. Per germline, CDR1 SNHLY and CDR2 FYNNEI. The CDR3 extends over 12 amino acids. With 3 bases removed from V and 7 bases from J, the gap between germline ends came to 10 bases. Here the CDR3 DNA reads TGTGCCAGCAGTGAGGTTACAGATGAGCAGTACTTC. Translating gives CASSEVTDEQYF.

The chain employs TRBV5-6 and TRBJ1-5; a possible D gene is TRBD1 (5 bases). V was cut by 3 bases and J by 3 bases, with 13 bases left in between. From germline, CDR1 is SGHDT and CDR2 YYEEEE. The CDR3 runs 15 residues. In DNA form, the CDR3 reads TGTGCCAGCAGCTGGGGGGGGGTTCCCAATCAGCCCCAGCATTTT. This sequence encodes CASSWGGVPNQPQHF.

The sample holds a few counts of this clone. The chain links TRBV28 to TRBJ1-5; 11 nucleotides align to TRBD1. The germline gives CDR1 MDHEN, CDR2 SYDVKM. This CDR3 has 15 amino acids. J gave up 7 bases and V 6 bases, and 8 bases lay outside the gene matches. The CDR3 region has the DNA TGTGCCAGCAGCCCAGGACAGGGGGCCCGGCAGCCCCAGCATTTT. Protein product: CASSPGQGARQPQHF.

The rearrangement uses TRBV5-1 and TRBJ2-7; D might be TRBD1 (6 bases). The V and J ends lost 0 bases and 7 bases respectively, with 14 bases between them. This CDR3 comprises 14 residues. Germline CDR1 and CDR2: SGHRS and YFSETQ. CDR3 sequence (DNA): TGCGCCAGCAGCTTGGGAACAGGGCTTGGAGAGCAGTACTTC. It codes for CASSLGTGLGEQYF. Using reference TRBV5-1 and TRBJ2-7 for the parts outside the CDR3, the full variable domain is KAGVTQTPRYLIKTRGQQVTLSCSPISGHRSVSWYQQTPGQGLQFLFEYFSETQRNKGNFPGRFSGRQFSNSRSEMNVSTLELGDSALYLCASSLGTGLGEQYFGPGTRLTVT.

The chain employs TRBV11-1 and TRBJ2-5; TRBD1 matches 9 bases. The junction had 6 bases not matched to a gene; V was cut back by 2 bases and J by 2 bases. Per the germline V gene, CDR1 is SGHAT and CDR2 is FQDESV (reference sequence). The CDR3 totals 16 residues. DNA for the CDR3: TGTGCCAGCAGCTTACCGACAGGGGGGCCTCAAGAGACCCAGTACTTC. Amino acids: CASSLPTGGPQETQYF. The variable domain in full, completed from reference TRBV11-1 and TRBJ2-5, reads EAEVAQSPRYKITEKSQAVAFWCDPISGHATLYWYRQILGQGPELLVQFQDESVVDDSQLPKDRFSAERLKGVDSTLKIQPAELGDSAMYLCASSLPTGGPQETQYFGPGTRLLVL.

This chain links TRBV29-1 with TRBJ2-4, with a possible D match to TRBD1 (5 bases). V lost 1 base and J 9 bases, leaving 10 bases between the germline ends. The CDR3 has 12 amino acids. Germline V gene lookup returns CDR1 SQVTM and CDR2 ANQGSEA. In nucleotides, the CDR3 is TGCAGCGTTGAAGGGCAGGGTACCATTCAGTACTTC. This translates into CSVEGQGTIQYF.

J is TRBJ2-7 and V is TRBV6-2 or TRBV6-3; the match to TRBD1 covers 7 bases. Per the germline V gene, CDR1 is MNHEY and CDR2 is SVGEGT. This CDR3 is built from 15 residues. With 2 bases clipped from V and 0 bases from J, the junction kept 4 bases outside the gene matches. The CDR3 DNA sequence: TGTGCCAGCAGTTACAAGGGGGCGTCCTCCTACGAGCAGTACTTC. Its protein is CASSYKGASSYEQYF.

This chain joins TRBV24-1 and TRBJ2-1; 9 nucleotides match TRBD1. CDR3 length: 17 residues. J lost 6 bases, V lost 3 bases, and 11 bases had no gene match. Per germline, CDR1 KGHDR and CDR2 SFDVKD. CDR3 sequence: CATSDAPGQGSFNEQFF. The CDR3 DNA follows: TGTGCCACCAGTGATGCTCCGGGACAGGGAAGTTTCAATGAGCAGTTCTTC.

V is TRBV27 and J is TRBJ1-4; 10 nucleotides align to TRBD1. The CDR3 consists of 16 residues. Trimming removed 4 bases from V and 4 bases from J; junction bases left unmatched: 6. CDR1 is MNHEY, CDR2 SMNVEV, per germline (reference sequence). DNA for the CDR3: TGTGCCAGCAGTTCCCGACAGGGGGCGGGTAATGAAAAACTGTTTTTT. Its translation: CASSSRQGAGNEKLFF.

The chain has TRBV5-1 and TRBJ2-1, with D possibly TRBD1 on 5 matching bases. The CDR3 loop spans 11 amino acids. Germline V gives CDR1 SGHRS, CDR2 YFSETQ. V shed 4 bases and J shed 6 bases, with 5 bases lying between them. CDR3 loop: CASSQGNEQFF. The CDR3 nucleotides read TGCGCCAGCAGCCAGGGCAATGAGCAGTTCTTC.

This clone was seen a single time. The chain joins TRBV7-9 to TRBJ2-7; 9 nucleotides align to TRBD2. The CDR3 extends over 14 amino acids. In germline, CDR1 is SEHNR, CDR2 FQNEAQ (reference sequence). After removal of 3 bases from V and 6 bases from J, the junction contained 6 bases not matched to a gene. CDR3 DNA: TGTGCCAGCAGCTTCTTAGCGGGGGCCGGCGAGCAGTACTTC. Translation gives CASSFLAGAGEQYF.

The J gene is TRBJ2-7, the V gene TRBV7-9, with TRBD2 matching 14 bases. The CDR3 loop spans 15 amino acids. Trimming took 5 bases from V and 7 from J; bases not matched to a gene: 7. CDR1 and CDR2 (germline): SEHNR, FQNEAQ (reference sequence). The CDR3 DNA sequence: TGTGCCAGCAGCCCGGGACTAGCGGGAGCGGGTGAGCAGTACTTC. This codes for CASSPGLAGAGEQYF.

The chain links TRBV29-1 to TRBJ2-1; 12 positions agree with TRBD2. Germline values: CDR1 SQVTM, CDR2 ANQGSEA. V was clipped by 7 bases and J by 4 bases; unmatched bases: 14. This CDR3 is 17 amino acids long. The CDR3 DNA reads as TGCAGCGCCCCAGGGACTAGCGGGCGAACGATTTACAATGAGCAGTTCTTC. Its protein is CSAPGTSGRTIYNEQFF.

The genes are TRBV4-2 and TRBJ2-1; D unresolved. Germline V gene lookup returns CDR1 LGHNA and CDR2 YNFKEQ. V lost 0 bases to trimming and J lost 5 bases, with 8 bases between them. The CDR3 sequence is 14 residues long. CDR3 in DNA: TGTGCCAGCAGCCAAGATGGGCAAGACAATGAGCAGTTCTTC. It specifies CASSQDGQDNEQFF.

V usage is TRBV29-1 and J usage is TRBJ2-5, with D perhaps TRBD2 (7 bases). The CDR3 contains 14 residues. With 0 bases removed from V and 5 bases from J, the gap between germline ends came to 13 bases. Germline-derived CDR1 and CDR2 are SQVTM and ANQGSEA. The CDR3 sequence is CSVEDPGGSETQYF. DNA of the CDR3: TGCAGCGTTGAAGATCCGGGGGGCTCGGAGACCCAGTACTTC. Full variable domain (rest looked up from reference TRBV29-1 and TRBJ2-5): SAVISQKPSRDICQRGTSLTIQCQVDSQVTMMFWYRQQPGQSLTLIATANQGSEATYESGFVIDKFPISRPNLTFSTLTVSNMSPEDSSIYLCSVEDPGGSETQYFGPGTRLLVL.

V is TRBV25-1 and J is TRBJ1-5, with TRBD1 matching 8 bases. With V trimmed by 3 bases and J by 5 bases, 3 bases remained unmatched. Germline lookup yields CDR1 MGHDK and CDR2 SYGVNS. This CDR3 region has 14 residues. CDR3 sequence: CASSEQGAYQPQHF. CDR3 sequence (DNA): TGTGCCAGCAGTGAGCAGGGGGCATATCAGCCCCAGCATTTT.

V is TRBV4-1 and J is TRBJ2-1; D gene uncertain. This CDR3 contains 15 residues. Deletions cut 0 bases from V and 1 base from J, with 7 bases between. Germline V gene data show CDR1 as MGHRA and CDR2 as YSYEKL. For the CDR3, the DNA is TGCGCCAGCAGCCAAGATCTCAGGTCCTACAATGAGCAGTTCTTC. This translates into CASSQDLRSYNEQFF.

V gene TRBV2 combines with J gene TRBJ2-6; D uncertain. The germline V gene encodes CDR1 SNHLY and CDR2 FYNNEI. The CDR3 consists of 15 residues. V lost 6 bases to trimming and J lost 0 bases, with 9 bases between them. CDR3 DNA: TGTGCCAGCAGCCTACAGAACTCTGGGGCCAACGTCCTGACTTTC. Translation: CASSLQNSGANVLTF.

The rearrangement links TRBV7-8 to TRBJ1-1; no reliable D call. V gave up 1 base and J gave up 5 bases, with 11 bases separating them. The CDR3 runs 14 residues. Per germline, CDR1 SGHVS and CDR2 FQNEAQ. CDR3 region: CASSLDPERTEAFF. The CDR3 DNA reads TGTGCCAGCAGCTTAGACCCGGAGAGAACTGAAGCTTTCTTT.

J is TRBJ2-7 and V is TRBV7-2, with TRBD2 identical over 12 bases. CDR1 and CDR2 (germline): SGHTA, FQGNSA. The CDR3 extends over 14 amino acids. V shed 5 bases, J shed 3 bases, and the junction held 2 bases outside the gene matches. In DNA, the CDR3 is TGTGCCAGCAGCGCGGGACTAGCGGGCTACGAGCAGTACTTC. Protein sequence: CASSAGLAGYEQYF.

The V call is TRBV5-1, the J call TRBJ2-1; D is uncertain. This CDR3 comprises 15 residues. Germline V gives CDR1 SGHRS, CDR2 YFSETQ. Trimming removed 4 bases from V and 2 bases from J, with 13 bases in between. Here the CDR3 reads CASSPRPSTYNEQFF. CDR3 nucleotide sequence: TGCGCCAGCAGCCCGAGACCTAGTACCTACAATGAGCAGTTCTTC. Full variable domain (remainder filled in from reference TRBV5-1 and TRBJ2-1): KAGVTQTPRYLIKTRGQQVTLSCSPISGHRSVSWYQQTPGQGLQFLFEYFSETQRNKGNFPGRFSGRQFSNSRSEMNVSTLELGDSALYLCASSPRPSTYNEQFFGPGTRLTVL.